A selection of T cell receptor beta chains follows, all from one sample in a study of technical replicates of blood from several donors. Assay used: immunoSEQ multiplex PCR; TCRdb lists only in-frame clones, some missing. The sample contains 79,000 or so clones, approximately 91% of which appear only once. The sample consisted of T cells isolated from PBMCs. All receptors derive from a human donor in good health. Each CDR3 is given with its conserved first and last residue. D genes are given only for firm matches.

v_call: TRBV30; d_call: TRBD2; cdr3_aa: CAWSAGLAGYNEQFF
v_call: TRBV6-4; d_call: TRBD2; cdr3_aa: CASSDGPSGGTDTQYF
v_call: TRBV27; d_call: -; cdr3_aa: CASSFATGVYFF
v_call: TRBV6-1; d_call: -; cdr3_aa: CASSEGRNTQYF
v_call: TRBV19; d_call: TRBD1; cdr3_aa: CASTAGTGVNQPQHF
v_call: TRBV7-9; d_call: TRBD2; cdr3_aa: CASSSGTSATGELFF
v_call: TRBV28; d_call: -; cdr3_aa: CASSSSREDGYTF
v_call: TRBV11-2; d_call: -; cdr3_aa: CASSLRGNTIYF
v_call: TRBV5-4; d_call: -; cdr3_aa: CASSLDRFPPYNEQFF
v_call: TRBV5-1; d_call: -; cdr3_aa: CASSLTGEQFF